A selection of T cell receptor beta chains follows, all from one sample in a study of tumor and adjacent non-tumor tissue in lung cancer. TCRdb re-called the multiplex PCR reads through MiXCR, storing one row per CDR3 protein. The sample holds 75,000 to 95,000 distinct CDR3 sequences; 72% are singletons and the top ten take roughly 9%. The specimen was lung tumor tissue. These receptors were taken from a woman in her forties with non-small cell lung cancer. Each CDR3 is given without its conserved first and last residue. The order of the fields is V gene, D gene, J gene, CDR3 protein. D genes are given only for firm matches.

v_call: TRBV11-2
d_call: .
j_call: TRBJ2-6
cdr3_aa: ASSPNLKGSEANVLT

v_call: TRBV7-8
d_call: .
j_call: TRBJ2-7
cdr3_aa: ASSLQQVTYEQY

v_call: TRBV4-1
d_call: .
j_call: TRBJ1-5
cdr3_aa: ACSQDAVSYQPQH

v_call: TRBV12-3/TRBV12-4
d_call: .
j_call: TRBJ2-2
cdr3_aa: ASNTSTGELF

v_call: TRBV29-1
d_call: TRBD2
j_call: TRBJ2-2
cdr3_aa: STRDGGAGELF

v_call: TRBV4-1
d_call: TRBD2
j_call: TRBJ2-1
cdr3_aa: VSSQEGRLAGSGNEQL

v_call: TRBV6-1
d_call: TRBD1
j_call: TRBJ2-7
cdr3_aa: ASTTGGAIYEQY

v_call: TRBV14
d_call: TRBD1
j_call: TRBJ2-4
cdr3_aa: ASSQASPTGSKQY

v_call: TRBV20-1
d_call: TRBD2
j_call: TRBJ2-3
cdr3_aa: SAPQTSGLILTDTQY

v_call: TRBV6-2/TRBV6-3
d_call: .
j_call: TRBJ2-7
cdr3_aa: ASSYPRGTGYKRY

v_call: TRBV29-1
d_call: .
j_call: TRBJ1-4
cdr3_aa: SVGEWGEKLV

v_call: TRBV11-1
d_call: TRBD1
j_call: TRBJ2-7
cdr3_aa: ASGRGQSYEQY

v_call: TRBV12-3/TRBV12-4
d_call: .
j_call: TRBJ2-7
cdr3_aa: AYSLTDSYEQY

v_call: TRBV11-2
d_call: TRBD1
j_call: TRBJ1-1
cdr3_aa: ASSPYRGGTEAF

v_call: TRBV11-2
d_call: TRBD2
j_call: TRBJ2-1
cdr3_aa: ASRLASGLYNEQF

v_call: TRBV5-5
d_call: .
j_call: TRBJ1-5
cdr3_aa: VSSLSPLINQPQH

v_call: TRBV6-1
d_call: .
j_call: TRBJ2-7
cdr3_aa: ASSAWATAYEQY

v_call: TRBV6-2/TRBV6-3
d_call: .
j_call: TRBJ2-3
cdr3_aa: ASSYSGVNTDTQY

v_call: TRBV14
d_call: .
j_call: TRBJ1-2
cdr3_aa: ASSQEGAANYGYT

v_call: TRBV29-1
d_call: TRBD1
j_call: TRBJ2-3
cdr3_aa: SVRQGSTDMQF

v_call: TRBV5-1
d_call: .
j_call: TRBJ2-7
cdr3_aa: ASSLDVSSYEQY

v_call: TRBV6-5
d_call: TRBD1
j_call: TRBJ2-7
cdr3_aa: VSSKPGTGNYELY

v_call: TRBV6-6
d_call: .
j_call: TRBJ2-1
cdr3_aa: ASNTETRGYNEQF

v_call: TRBV12-3/TRBV12-4
d_call: TRBD1
j_call: TRBJ2-7
cdr3_aa: ASHMGTGGSYEKY

v_call: TRBV20-1
d_call: .
j_call: TRBJ2-2
cdr3_aa: SAETLNTGELF

v_call: TRBV11-2
d_call: TRBD2
j_call: TRBJ2-3
cdr3_aa: ASSFSLAGGLHRYAV

v_call: TRBV14
d_call: .
j_call: TRBJ2-3
cdr3_aa: ASSQDAGINGRDTQY

v_call: TRBV6-6
d_call: TRBD1
j_call: TRBJ1-5
cdr3_aa: AGSIGTGGVLGPQH

v_call: TRBV30
d_call: .
j_call: TRBJ1-5
cdr3_aa: AWEEQGAYNQPQH